This T cell receptor beta chain stems from a study of T-cell memory formation after mild COVID-19. Study context: TCR clustering was largely donor specific.

The study, taken as a whole, reports: CD4+ contracting clones were found mainly in CM and EM, and CD8+ ones in EMRA. The pre-infection memory compartment contained some responding clones, suggesting cross-reactive memory joined.

This CDR3 region has 15 residues. V lost 5 bases, J lost 3 bases, and 9 bases stayed unmatched. Germline V gene sequence: CDR1 MNHEY, CDR2 SVGAGI. A remark on this clonotype: What it binds is not known.

TCRdb re-called the 5' RACE reads with MiXCR, one entry per CDR3 protein. The table lists roughly 150,000 distinct CDR3 sequences, roughly 13% of them singletons. The chain has TRBV6-5 and TRBJ2-7; 8 bases align to TRBD1. The sample consisted of PBMCs or a T cell subset sorted from them (not recorded which). The receptor comes from a young man who had mild COVID-19 (a few samples of this study predate the infection). Cell type and time point are not known. DNA of the CDR3: TGTGCCAGCAGTGTCAGGGGGCGCGGGGACTACGAGCAGTACTTC. Translated, it gives CASSVRGRGDYEQYF.